Each of the 5 T cell receptor beta chains below was sequenced from the same sample in a study of CD8+ T cells in alopecia areata. Treatment in this sample: oral pan-JAK inhibitor, 5-10 mg twice daily. TCR sequencing used cDNA made by reverse transcription of extracted RNA. Using immunoSEQ multiplex PCR, the repertoire was profiled, and TCRdb retains in-frame clones only, with some absent. The sample consists of approximately 210,000 clones, roughly 60% of them appearing once. This specimen was CD4+ T cells sorted from blood, taken at week 24, from a patient treated with tofacitinib. These receptors were obtained from a human donor with alopecia areata.

The V gene is TRBV9, the J gene TRBJ2-6, with D perhaps TRBD1 or TRBD2 (5 bases each). CDR3 length: 19 residues. Germline CDR1 SGDLS, CDR2 YYNGEE. The V and J ends lost 0 bases and 2 bases respectively, with 18 bases between them. The CDR3: CASSVAVGWGFTGANVLTF. The CDR3 DNA follows: TGTGCCAGCAGCGTAGCTGTGGGATGGGGGTTCACTGGGGCCAACGTCCTGACTTTC.

The rearrangement links TRBV6-6 to TRBJ2-2; tentative D call: TRBD2 (7 bases). V lost 6 bases to trimming and J lost 0 bases, with 11 bases between them. There are 15 residues in the CDR3. Germline V CDR1 and CDR2: MNHNY, SVGAGI (reference sequence). This chain's CDR3 is CASRTGGANTGELFF. Written as DNA, the CDR3 is TGTGCCAGCAGGACGGGGGGCGCGAACACCGGGGAGCTGTTTTTT.

CDR3 amino acids: CAWRRQGAANQPQHF. DNA for the CDR3: TGTGCCTGGAGGCGGCAGGGGGCCGCCAATCAGCCCCAGCATTTT. The chain carries TRBV30 and TRBJ1-5; 8 bases map to TRBD1. The junction had 7 bases not matched to a gene; V was cut back by 3 bases and J by 3 bases. The germline V gene has CDR1 GTSNPN and CDR2 SVGIG (reference sequence). The CDR3 is 15 residues long.

J is TRBJ2-3 and V is TRBV25-1, with D uncertain. The germline V gene encodes CDR1 MGHDK and CDR2 SYGVNS. This CDR3 has 15 residues. V shed 3 bases and J shed 1 base, with 11 bases lying between them. This CDR3 is CASSETTIRTDTQYF. The DNA for the CDR3 is TGTGCCAGCAGTGAGACCACCATCCGCACAGATACGCAGTATTTT.

The chain has TRBV10-3 and TRBJ1-2; 9 bases are shared with TRBD1. V trimming: 6 bases; J trimming: 8 bases; junction bases outside the gene matches: 7. Germline CDR1 is ENHRY and CDR2 is SYGVKD. The CDR3 is 13 amino acids. As DNA, the CDR3 is TGTGCCATCAGCTCACAGGGGGCCGGCGGCTACACCTTC. It yields the protein CAISSQGAGGYTF.